The present T cell receptor beta chain was sequenced within a study of shared clonotypes between healthy human individuals. The assay was immunoSEQ multiplex PCR, and TCRdb's table has in-frame clones only and misses some. The sample lists roughly 1,000,000 clones, 70% to 80% occurring once. Ten or more counts support this clone. The CDR3 is made up of 11 amino acids. V shed 6 bases and J 5 bases; nucleotides not matched to a gene: 4. Germline V gene lookup returns CDR1 SQVTM and CDR2 ANQGSEA. What was sequenced was memory CD4+ T cells from PBMCs. The subset is: CD45RA-negative fraction. The sequence was collected from a man aged 18 to 29 in good health. Some clones in this sample may be carry-over from other donors' samples. The rearrangement joins TRBV29-1 to TRBJ2-7, with 7 nucleotides matching TRBD1. The CDR3 loop reads CSVMTGNEQYF. Written as DNA, the CDR3 is TGCAGCGTCATGACAGGGAACGAGCAGTACTTC.